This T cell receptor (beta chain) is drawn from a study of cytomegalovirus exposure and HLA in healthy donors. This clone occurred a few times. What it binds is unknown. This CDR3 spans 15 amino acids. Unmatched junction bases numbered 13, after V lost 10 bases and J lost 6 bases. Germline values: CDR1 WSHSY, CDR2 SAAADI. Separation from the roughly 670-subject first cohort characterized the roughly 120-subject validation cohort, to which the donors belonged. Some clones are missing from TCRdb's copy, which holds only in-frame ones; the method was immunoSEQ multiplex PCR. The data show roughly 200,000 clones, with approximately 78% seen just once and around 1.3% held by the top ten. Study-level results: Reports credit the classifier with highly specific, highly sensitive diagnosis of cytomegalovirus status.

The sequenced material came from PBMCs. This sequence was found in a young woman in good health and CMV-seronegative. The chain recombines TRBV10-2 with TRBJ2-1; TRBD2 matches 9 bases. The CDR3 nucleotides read TGCGCCACCATGACCGGGACTAGCAGTTCCAATGAGCAGTTCTTC. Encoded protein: CATMTGTSSSNEQFF.